This entry features one TCR beta chain sequence. As yet, its antigen is unknown. These data come from a study of cytomegalovirus exposure and HLA in healthy donors. Findings and caveats of the study: The study recorded 160 or so TCR beta chains that were cytomegalovirus-associated.

The method was immunoSEQ multiplex PCR; TCRdb's version includes in-frame clones alone and lacks a portion of them. The top ten hold roughly 2.5% of the sample, which has 250,000 or so clones, around nine tenths seen once. The donors formed part of the approximately 120-subject validation cohort, distinct from the roughly 730-subject first cohort. V lost 4 bases to trimming and J lost 4 bases; unmatched junction nucleotides: 10. Germline V gene sequence: CDR1 SGDLS, CDR2 YYNGEE. This CDR3 contains 16 residues. The sample was PBMCs. The chain has TRBV9 and TRBJ2-7; TRBD2 matches 11 bases. This sequence originates from a man aged 18 to 29 in good health and CMV-seronegative. The CDR3 is CASSPLAGGPGYEQYF. The DNA for the CDR3 is TGTGCCAGCAGCCCCTTAGCGGGGGGGCCTGGGTACGAGCAGTACTTC.